These 6 T cell receptor beta chains originate from one sample sequenced in a study of human T cells and chemical hapten exposure. Noted time point: patch test 1, 2 weeks after DPC sensitization. This sample's treatment: therapeutic diphenylcyclopropenone sensitization with weekly scalp DPC. TCRdb redid the calling of the RACE reads with MiXCR, one entry per CDR3 protein. The sample holds 75,000 to 100,000 distinct CDR3 sequences; roughly an eighth are singletons and the top ten take 2% to 2.5%. Sequencing used whole blood, obtained in connection with sensitization to the hapten diphenylcyclopropenone (DPC). These receptors were obtained from a woman between 35 and 50 years old with alopecia areata. Some clones in this sample may be carry-over from other donors' samples.

This clonotype has only one observation. The chain links TRBV30 to TRBJ2-5; a possible D gene is TRBD2 (6 bases). The CDR3 runs to 16 residues. Trimming cost V 2 bases and J 4 bases, with 20 bases left between them. The germline V gene has CDR1 GTSNPN and CDR2 SVGIG (reference sequence). The CDR3 here is CAWSPQYGLATETQYF. CDR3 nucleotides: TGTGCCTGGAGTCCCCAATATGGTCTAGCGACAGAGACCCAGTACTTC.

This chain uses TRBV10-3 with TRBJ2-1; TRBD2 agrees at 7 bases. The V and J ends lost 5 bases and 5 bases, in that order; junction bases with no gene match: 6. The CDR3 is 14 residues long. Germline assignment: CDR1 ENHRY and CDR2 SYGVKD. In nucleotides, the CDR3 is TGTGCCATCAGTTCCCTAGCGGATAACAATGAGCAGTTCTTC. This codes for CAISSLADNNEQFF.

This clonotype was picked up many times. This chain joins TRBV12-3 or TRBV12-4 and TRBJ2-6; TRBD1 or TRBD2 may be the D gene (5 bases each). V lost 3 bases and J 18 bases, leaving 18 bases between the germline ends. The CDR3 is 13 residues long. The CDR3 is CASSLRVGAKGTF. The CDR3 DNA follows: TGTGCCAGCAGTTTGAGGGTAGGGGCTAAAGGGACTTTC.

This chain connects TRBV14 to TRBJ2-7; perhaps TRBD1 as D (6 bases). The ends were cut back, 0 bases at V and 8 bases at J, with 11 bases in the middle. The germline gives CDR1 SGHDN, CDR2 FVKESK. This CDR3 contains 13 residues. The CDR3 nucleotides are TGTGCCAGCAGCCAAGATGAGGGGGACAAGCAGTACTTC. Its translation: CASSQDEGDKQYF.

The chain uses TRBV24-1 and TRBJ1-2; D remains ambiguous. CDR3 length: 13 amino acids. From germline, CDR1 is KGHDR and CDR2 SFDVKD. V dropped 7 bases and J dropped 6 bases, with 14 bases sitting between them. The CDR3 region is CATRSSWENGYTF. The CDR3 bases are TGTGCCACCAGATCGAGTTGGGAGAATGGCTACACCTTC.

The chain couples TRBV7-9 to TRBJ1-1, with D uncertain. The germline CDR1 and CDR2 sequences are SEHNR and FQNEAQ (reference sequence). The CDR3 is 12 amino acids. Between the trimmed V and J ends, which lost 2 bases and 5 bases, there was a span of 6 bases. The CDR3 here is CASSLHWTEAFF. CDR3 nucleotides: TGTGCCAGCAGCTTACATTGGACTGAAGCTTTCTTT.